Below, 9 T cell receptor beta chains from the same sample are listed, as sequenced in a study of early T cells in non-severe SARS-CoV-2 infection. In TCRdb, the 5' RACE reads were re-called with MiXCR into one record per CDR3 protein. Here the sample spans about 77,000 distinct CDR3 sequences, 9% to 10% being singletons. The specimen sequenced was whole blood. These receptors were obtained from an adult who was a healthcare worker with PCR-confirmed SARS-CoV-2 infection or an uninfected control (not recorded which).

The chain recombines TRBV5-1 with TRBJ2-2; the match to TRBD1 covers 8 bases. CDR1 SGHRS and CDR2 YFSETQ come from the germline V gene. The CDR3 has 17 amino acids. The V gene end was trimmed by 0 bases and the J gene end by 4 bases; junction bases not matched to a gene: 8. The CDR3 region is CASSLVEGTGITGELFF. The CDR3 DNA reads TGCGCCAGCAGCTTGGTAGAAGGGACAGGAATCACCGGGGAGCTGTTTTTT.

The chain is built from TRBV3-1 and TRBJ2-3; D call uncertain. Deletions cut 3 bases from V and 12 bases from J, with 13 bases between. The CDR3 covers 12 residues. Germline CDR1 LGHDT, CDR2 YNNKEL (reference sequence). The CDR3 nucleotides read TGTGCCAGCAGCCATCGGCCCTACGCCCAGTATTTT. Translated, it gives CASSHRPYAQYF.

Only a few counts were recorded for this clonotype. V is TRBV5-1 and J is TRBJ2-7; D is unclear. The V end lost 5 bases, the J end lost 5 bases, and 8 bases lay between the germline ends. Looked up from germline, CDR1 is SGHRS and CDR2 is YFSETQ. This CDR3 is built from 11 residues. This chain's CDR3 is CASRDRDEQYF. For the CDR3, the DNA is TGCGCCAGCAGGGACCGGGACGAGCAGTACTTC.

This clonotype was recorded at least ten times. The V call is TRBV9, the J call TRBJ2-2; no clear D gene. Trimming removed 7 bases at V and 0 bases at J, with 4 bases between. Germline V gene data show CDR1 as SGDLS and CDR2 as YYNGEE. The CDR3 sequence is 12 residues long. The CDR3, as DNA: TGTGCCAGCGGGACGAACACCGGGGAGCTGTTTTTT. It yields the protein CASGTNTGELFF.

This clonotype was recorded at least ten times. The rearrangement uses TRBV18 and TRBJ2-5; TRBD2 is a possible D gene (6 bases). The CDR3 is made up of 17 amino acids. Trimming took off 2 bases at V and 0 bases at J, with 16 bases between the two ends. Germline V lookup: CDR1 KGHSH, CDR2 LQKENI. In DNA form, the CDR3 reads TGTGCCAGCTCACCAATAAGAGACGGGAGAGACCAAGAGACCCAGTACTTC. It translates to CASSPIRDGRDQETQYF.

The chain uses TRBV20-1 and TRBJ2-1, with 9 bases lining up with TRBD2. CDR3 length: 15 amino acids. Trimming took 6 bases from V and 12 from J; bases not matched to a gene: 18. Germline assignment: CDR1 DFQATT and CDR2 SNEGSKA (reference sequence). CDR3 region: CSASSWSSGKAGQFF. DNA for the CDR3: TGCAGTGCGTCCTCGTGGTCTAGCGGGAAGGCTGGGCAGTTCTTC.

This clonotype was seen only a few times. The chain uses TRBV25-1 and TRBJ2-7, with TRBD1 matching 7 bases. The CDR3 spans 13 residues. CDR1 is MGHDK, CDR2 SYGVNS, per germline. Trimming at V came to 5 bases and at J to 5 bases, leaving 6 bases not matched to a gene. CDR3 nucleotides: TGTGCCAGCAGTACCCCGACAGGGCACGAGCAGTACTTC. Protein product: CASSTPTGHEQYF.

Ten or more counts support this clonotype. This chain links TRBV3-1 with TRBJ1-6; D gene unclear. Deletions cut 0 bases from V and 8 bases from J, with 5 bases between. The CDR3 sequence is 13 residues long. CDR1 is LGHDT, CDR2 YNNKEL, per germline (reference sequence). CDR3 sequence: CASSQDIDSPLHF. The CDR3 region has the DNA TGTGCCAGCAGCCAAGATATTGATTCACCCCTCCACTTT.

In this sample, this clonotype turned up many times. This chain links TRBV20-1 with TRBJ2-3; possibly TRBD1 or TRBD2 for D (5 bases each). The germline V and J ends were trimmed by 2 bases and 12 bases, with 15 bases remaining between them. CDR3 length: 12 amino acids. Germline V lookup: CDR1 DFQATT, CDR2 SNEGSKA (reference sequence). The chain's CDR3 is CSARSAGASQYF. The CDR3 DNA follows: TGCAGTGCTAGATCAGCTGGGGCTAGCCAGTATTTT.